This TCR beta chain was recorded in a study of radiation and T cells in renal cell carcinoma. Time point specified: blood 4 weeks post-SBRT, at nephrectomy. Treatment here: 15 Gy SBRT to primary tumor, nephrectomy 4 weeks later. Repertoires were generated with immunoSEQ multiplex PCR, while TCRdb's copy carries only in-frame clones and drops some. The data contain roughly 160,000 clones, approximately 90% of them seen just once; the ten biggest clones take up 10% to 12%. General study points: Top tumor clonotypes rose in blood 2 weeks post-radiation, then contracted. Baseline intratumoral clonotype presence is unknown without pretreatment biopsies.

The CDR3 extends over 16 amino acids. Germline assignment: CDR1 SGHVS and CDR2 FQNEAQ. The V end was cut by 4 bases, the J end by 5 bases, with 19 bases between. A note on this clone: The antigen is unknown.

This specimen was blood, taken from a patient whose treatment included radiotherapy and nephrectomy. The chain combines TRBV7-8 with TRBJ2-3, with D perhaps assigned TRBD1 or TRBD2 (6 bases each). This sequence originates from a woman between 45 and 65 years old with renal cell carcinoma. CDR3: CASSSGAWGAIDTQYF. CDR3 sequence (DNA): TGTGCCAGCAGCTCGGGTGCGTGGGGGGCAATAGATACGCAGTATTTT.